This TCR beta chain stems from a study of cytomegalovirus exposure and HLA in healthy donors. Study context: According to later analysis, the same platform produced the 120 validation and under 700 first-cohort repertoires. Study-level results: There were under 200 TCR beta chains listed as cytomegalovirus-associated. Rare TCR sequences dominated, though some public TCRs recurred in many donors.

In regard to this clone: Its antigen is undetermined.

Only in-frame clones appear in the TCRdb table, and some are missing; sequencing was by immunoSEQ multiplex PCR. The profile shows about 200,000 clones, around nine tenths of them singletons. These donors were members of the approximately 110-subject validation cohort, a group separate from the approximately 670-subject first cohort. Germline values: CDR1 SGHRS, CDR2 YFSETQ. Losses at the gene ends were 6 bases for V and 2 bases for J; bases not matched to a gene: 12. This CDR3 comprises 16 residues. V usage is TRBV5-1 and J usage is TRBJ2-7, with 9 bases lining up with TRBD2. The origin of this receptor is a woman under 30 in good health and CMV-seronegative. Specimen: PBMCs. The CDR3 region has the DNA TGCGCCAGCACCTTTTCCATGACTAGCGGAACCTACGAGCAGTACTTC. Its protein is CASTFSMTSGTYEQYF.